This TCR beta chain was profiled in a study of CD8 T cells in ankylosing spondylitis. V lost 4 bases and J lost 4, with 11 bases in between. From germline, CDR1 is MGHRA and CDR2 YSYEKL. This CDR3 is built from 14 residues. Study observations and caveats: What seemed typical of ankylosing spondylitis blood was a TCR beta motif built from about eight highly homologous variants. Prior literature has documented some motif variants in synovial fluid and blood from reactive arthritis.

Each CDR3 protein gets one entry after TCRdb re-called the 5' RACE reads with MiXCR. In the table there are about 540,000 distinct CDR3 sequences, roughly 13% of which are singletons. As regards this clonotype: Its antigen is unidentified.

The receptor comes from a male donor with ankylosing spondylitis. This rearrangement joins TRBV4-1 to TRBJ2-1, with D uncertain. The sample taken for sequencing was blood, either unsorted or a sorted T cell fraction (not recorded which). The CDR3, as DNA: TGCGCCAGCAGCCTAAGACTGCAATACAATGAGCAGTTCTTC. It encodes CASSLRLQYNEQFF.